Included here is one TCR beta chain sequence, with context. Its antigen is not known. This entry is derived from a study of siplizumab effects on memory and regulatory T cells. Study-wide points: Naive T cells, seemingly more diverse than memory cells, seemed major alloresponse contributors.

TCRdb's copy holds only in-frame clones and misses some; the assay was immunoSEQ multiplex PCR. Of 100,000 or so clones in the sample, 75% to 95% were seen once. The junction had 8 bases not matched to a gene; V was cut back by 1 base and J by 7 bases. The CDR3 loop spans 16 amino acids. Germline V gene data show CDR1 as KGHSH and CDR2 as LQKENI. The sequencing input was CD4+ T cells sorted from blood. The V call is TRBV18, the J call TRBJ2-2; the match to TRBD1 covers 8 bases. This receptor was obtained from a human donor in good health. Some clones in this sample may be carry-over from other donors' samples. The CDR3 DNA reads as TGTGCCAGCTCACCACGGGGGACAGGATCTAACGGGGAGCTGTTTTTT. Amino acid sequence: CASSPRGTGSNGELFF.